This TCR beta chain was captured in a study of cytomegalovirus exposure and HLA in healthy donors. The PCR was carried out with 60 Vbeta primers and 13 Jbeta primers. Only in-frame clones appear in the TCRdb table, and some are missing; sequencing was by immunoSEQ multiplex PCR. Seen here are over 100,000 clones, 81% observed once, and the top ten hold roughly 2.3%. Germline CDR1 and CDR2: LNHDA and SQIVND (reference sequence). The CDR3 sequence is 13 residues long. V trimming: 4 bases; J trimming: 6 bases; junction bases outside the gene matches: 2. Sequenced input: PBMCs. This TCR came from a woman in her twenties or thirties in good health and CMV-seronegative. V is TRBV19 and J is TRBJ2-7; 11 bases align to TRBD1. CDR3 sequence (DNA): TGTGCCAGTAGTACCGGGACAGGGGGCGAGCAGTACTTC. This translates into CASSTGTGGEQYF.